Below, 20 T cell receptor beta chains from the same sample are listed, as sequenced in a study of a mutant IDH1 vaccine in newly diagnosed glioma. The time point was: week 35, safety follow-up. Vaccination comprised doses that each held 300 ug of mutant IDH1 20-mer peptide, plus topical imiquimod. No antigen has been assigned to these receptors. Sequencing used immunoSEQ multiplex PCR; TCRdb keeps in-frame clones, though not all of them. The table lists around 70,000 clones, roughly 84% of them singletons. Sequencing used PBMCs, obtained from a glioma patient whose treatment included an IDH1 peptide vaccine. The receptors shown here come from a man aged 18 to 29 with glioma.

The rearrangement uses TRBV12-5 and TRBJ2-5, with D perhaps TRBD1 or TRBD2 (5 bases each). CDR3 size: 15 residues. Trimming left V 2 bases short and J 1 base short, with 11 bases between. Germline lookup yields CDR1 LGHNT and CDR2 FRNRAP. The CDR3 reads CASGLQTAAQETQYF. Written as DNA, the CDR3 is TGTGCTAGTGGTTTGCAGACAGCGGCCCAAGAGACCCAGTACTTC.

The CDR3 sequence is CASSPEGFCEQYF. In nucleotides, the CDR3 is TGTGCCAGCAGCCCCGAGGGCTTCTGCGAGCAGTACTTC. The chain joins TRBV12-1 to TRBJ2-7; the tabulated D call, TRBD2, remains unverified against the DNA. TRBV12-1 is labeled a pseudogene. The CDR3 has 13 amino acids.

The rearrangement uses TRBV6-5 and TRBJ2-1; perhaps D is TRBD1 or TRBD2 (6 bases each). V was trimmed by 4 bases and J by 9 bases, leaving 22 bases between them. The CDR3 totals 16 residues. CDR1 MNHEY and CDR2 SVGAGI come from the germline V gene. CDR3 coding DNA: TGTGCCAGCAGTTGGAGCCCCGGGGGACAATCGGTTGAGCAGTTCTTC. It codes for CASSWSPGGQSVEQFF.

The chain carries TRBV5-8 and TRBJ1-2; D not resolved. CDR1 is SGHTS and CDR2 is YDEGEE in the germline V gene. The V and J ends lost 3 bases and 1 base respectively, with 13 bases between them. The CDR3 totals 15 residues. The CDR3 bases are TGTGCCAGCAGCTCGTTTCGGCTCGGTAACTATGGCTACACCTTC. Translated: CASSSFRLGNYGYTF. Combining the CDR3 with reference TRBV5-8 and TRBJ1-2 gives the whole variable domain EAGVTQSPTHLIKTRGQQATLRCSPISGHTSVYWYQQALGLGLQFLLWYDEGEERNRGNFPPRFSGRQFPNYSSELNVNALELEDSALYLCASSSFRLGNYGYTFGSGTRLTVV.

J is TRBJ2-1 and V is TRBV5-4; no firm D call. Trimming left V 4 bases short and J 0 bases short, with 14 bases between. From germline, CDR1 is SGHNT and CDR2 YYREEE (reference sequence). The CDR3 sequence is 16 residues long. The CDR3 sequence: CASSQPQDGSYNEQFF. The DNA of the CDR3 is TGTGCCAGCAGCCAGCCTCAGGATGGCTCCTACAATGAGCAGTTCTTC.

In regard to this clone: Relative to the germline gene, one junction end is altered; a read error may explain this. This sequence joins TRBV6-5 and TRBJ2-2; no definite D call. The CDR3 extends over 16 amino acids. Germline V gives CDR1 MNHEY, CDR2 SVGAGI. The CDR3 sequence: CARSYSNSPNTGELFF. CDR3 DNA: TGTGCCCGCAGTTACTCGAACAGCCCTAACACCGGGGAGCTGTTTTTT.

The CDR3 sequence: CASEGPNEKLFF. The CDR3 DNA follows: TGCGCCAGCGAGGGGCCAAATGAAAAACTGTTTTTT. This chain links TRBV4-3 with TRBJ1-4; a possible D gene is TRBD1 (5 bases). Per germline, CDR1 LGHNA and CDR2 YSLEER. Trimming stripped 8 bases from V and 5 bases from J, with 9 bases between. CDR3 size: 12 residues.

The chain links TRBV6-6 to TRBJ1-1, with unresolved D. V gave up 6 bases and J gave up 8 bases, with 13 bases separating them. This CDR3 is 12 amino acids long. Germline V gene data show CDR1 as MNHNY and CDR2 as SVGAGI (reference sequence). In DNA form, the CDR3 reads TGTGCCAGCAGACGAGAGATCGTCGAAGCTTTCTTT. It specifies CASRREIVEAFF.

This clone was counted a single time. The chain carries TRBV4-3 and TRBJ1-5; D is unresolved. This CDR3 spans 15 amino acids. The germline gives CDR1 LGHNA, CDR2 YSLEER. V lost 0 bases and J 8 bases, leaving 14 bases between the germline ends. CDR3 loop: CASSQDYGLSKPQHF. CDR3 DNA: TGCGCCAGCAGCCAAGATTACGGTTTGAGTAAGCCCCAGCATTTT.

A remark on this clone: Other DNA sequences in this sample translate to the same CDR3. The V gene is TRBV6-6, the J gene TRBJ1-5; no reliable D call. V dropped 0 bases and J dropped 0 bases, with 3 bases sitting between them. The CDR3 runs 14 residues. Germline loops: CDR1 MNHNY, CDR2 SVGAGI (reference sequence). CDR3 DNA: TGTGCCAGCAGTTACTCGAGTAGCAATCAGCCCCAGCATTTT. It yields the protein CASSYSSSNQPQHF.

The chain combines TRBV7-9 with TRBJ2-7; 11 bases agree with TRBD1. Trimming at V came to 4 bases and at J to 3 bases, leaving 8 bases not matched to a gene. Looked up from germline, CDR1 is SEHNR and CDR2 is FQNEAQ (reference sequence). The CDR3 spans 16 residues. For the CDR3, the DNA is TGTGCCAGCAGCTCCCTCCCCGGGACAGGGGGCTACGAGCAGTACTTC. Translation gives CASSSLPGTGGYEQYF. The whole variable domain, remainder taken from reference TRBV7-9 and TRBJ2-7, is DTGVSQNPRHKITKRGQNVTFRCDPISEHNRLYWYRQTLGQGPEFLTYFQNEAQLEKSRLLSDRFSAERPKGSFSTLEIQRTEQGDSAMYLCASSSLPGTGGYEQYFGPGTRLTVT.

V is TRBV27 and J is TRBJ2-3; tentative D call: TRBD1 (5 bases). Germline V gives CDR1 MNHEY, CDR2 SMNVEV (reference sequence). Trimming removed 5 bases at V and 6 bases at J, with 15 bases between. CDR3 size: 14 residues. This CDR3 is CASSPGQVGDTQYF. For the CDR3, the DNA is TGTGCCAGCAGTCCAGGACAAGTCGGGGATACGCAGTATTTT.

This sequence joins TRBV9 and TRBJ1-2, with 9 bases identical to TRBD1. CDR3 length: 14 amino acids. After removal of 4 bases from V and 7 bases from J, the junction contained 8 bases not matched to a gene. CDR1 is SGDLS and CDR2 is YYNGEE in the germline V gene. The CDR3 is CASSLLQGAGGYTF. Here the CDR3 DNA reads TGTGCCAGCAGCTTACTACAGGGGGCGGGTGGCTACACCTTC.

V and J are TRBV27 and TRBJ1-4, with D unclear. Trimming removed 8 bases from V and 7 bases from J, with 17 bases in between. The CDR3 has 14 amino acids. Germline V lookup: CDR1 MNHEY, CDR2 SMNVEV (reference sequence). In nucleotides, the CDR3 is TGTGCCAGCTCTGCGCTGCGTATAGGTGAAAAACTGTTTTTT. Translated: CASSALRIGEKLFF.

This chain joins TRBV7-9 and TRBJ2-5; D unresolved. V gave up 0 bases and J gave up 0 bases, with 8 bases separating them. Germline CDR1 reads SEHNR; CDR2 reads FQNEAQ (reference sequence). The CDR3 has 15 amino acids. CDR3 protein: CASSLAVIDQETQYF. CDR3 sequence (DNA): TGTGCCAGCAGCTTAGCAGTCATCGACCAAGAGACCCAGTACTTC.

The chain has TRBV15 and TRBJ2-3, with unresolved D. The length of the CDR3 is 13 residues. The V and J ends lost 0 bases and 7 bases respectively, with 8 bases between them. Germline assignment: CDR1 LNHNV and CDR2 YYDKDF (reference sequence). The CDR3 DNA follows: TGTGCCACCAGCAGAGATTCGAGTCATACGCAGTATTTT. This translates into CATSRDSSHTQYF.

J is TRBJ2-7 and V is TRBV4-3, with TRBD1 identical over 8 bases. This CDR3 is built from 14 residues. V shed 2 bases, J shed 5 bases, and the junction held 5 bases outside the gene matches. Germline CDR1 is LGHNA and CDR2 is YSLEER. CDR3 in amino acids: CASSQFGQGHEQYF. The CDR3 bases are TGCGCCAGCAGCCAATTTGGACAGGGCCACGAGCAGTACTTC.

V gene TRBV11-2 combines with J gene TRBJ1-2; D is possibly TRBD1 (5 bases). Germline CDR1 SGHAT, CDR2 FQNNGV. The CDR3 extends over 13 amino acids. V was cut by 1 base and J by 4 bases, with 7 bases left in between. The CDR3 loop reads CASSLGGPYGYTF. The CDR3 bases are TGTGCCAGCAGCTTAGGGGGACCCTATGGCTACACCTTC.

This chain's CDR3 is CASSPGTPIRPTQHF. The CDR3 nucleotides read TGTGCCAGCAGCCCCGGGACACCCATCCGCCCGACCCAGCATTTT. The rearrangement joins TRBV28 to TRBJ1-5; a weak D match, TRBD1 (6 bases). CDR3 length equals 15 residues. Trimming took off 6 bases at V and 11 bases at J, with 23 bases between the two ends. The germline V gene encodes CDR1 MDHEN and CDR2 SYDVKM.

DNA of the CDR3: TGTGCCAGCGGAAGGAGGGTAGCCGGGGAGCTGTTTTTT. Translated, it gives CASGRRVAGELFF. The chain uses TRBV7-2 and TRBJ2-2, with D perhaps TRBD2 (6 bases). The V gene's germline CDR1 is SGHTA and CDR2 FQGNSA. The V gene lost 8 bases and the J gene lost 6 bases, with 13 bases spanning the gap. This CDR3 comprises 13 residues.